The 20 T cell receptor beta chains in this list originate from one sample, sequenced in a study of lymphopenia after photon versus proton radiotherapy. Data came from immunoSEQ multiplex PCR; TCRdb stores just in-frame clones and leaves some out. The sample lists some 17,000 clones; around 84% were seen once. The sequences come from peripheral blood, collected from a patient treated with proton-based radiotherapy. The receptors here all came from an older man with pancreatic cancer.

This clone was seen more than once but under ten times. J is TRBJ1-2 and V is TRBV2; 8 nucleotides line up with TRBD1. V shed 4 bases, J shed 2 bases, and the junction held 18 bases outside the gene matches. Germline CDR1 SNHLY, CDR2 FYNNEI. The CDR3 consists of 19 residues. The CDR3 DNA sequence: TGTGCCAGCAGTGGCACCCCTCAGGACAGGGACATGAGGAACTATGGCTACACCTTC. Protein: CASSGTPQDRDMRNYGYTF.

This chain connects TRBV4-2 to TRBJ2-7; 7 positions agree with TRBD2. The V gene's germline CDR1 is LGHNA and CDR2 YNFKEQ. CDR3 size: 14 residues. The V segment lost 5 bases and the J segment 0 bases; nucleotides outside the gene matches: 4. CDR3 coding DNA: TGTGCCAGCAGCTTCGGCGGGAGCTCCTACGAGCAGTACTTC. It is translated as CASSFGGSSYEQYF.

This chain uses TRBV15 with TRBJ2-3; TRBD2 aligns across 8 bases. The CDR3 has 17 residues. The trim removed 0 bases at V and 0 bases at J, leaving 5 bases unmatched. CDR1 is LNHNV, CDR2 YYDKDF, per germline (reference sequence). The CDR3 bases are TGTGCCACCAGCAGAGATCTTCGGGGGGGAAGCACAGATACGCAGTATTTT. Its protein is CATSRDLRGGSTDTQYF.

This rearrangement joins TRBV18 to TRBJ1-4; D might be TRBD1 (5 bases). CDR3 length: 16 amino acids. The V gene's germline CDR1 is KGHSH and CDR2 LQKENI. With 3 bases removed from V and 4 bases from J, the gap between germline ends came to 15 bases. For the CDR3, the DNA is TGTGCCAGCTCACCCCAAAGCCTGGGGGGTAATGAAAAACTGTTTTTT. Translating gives CASSPQSLGGNEKLFF.

This clone showed up just a few times. Other DNA sequences within the sample encode an identical CDR3. This chain joins TRBV2 and TRBJ2-5; 10 nucleotides match TRBD1. The CDR3 has 15 residues. The V gene's germline CDR1 is SNHLY and CDR2 FYNNEI. V trimming: 6 bases; J trimming: 5 bases; junction bases outside the gene matches: 9. CDR3 region: CASRVRQGARETQYF. DNA for the CDR3: TGTGCCAGCAGAGTAAGACAGGGGGCAAGGGAGACCCAGTACTTC. The whole variable domain, remainder taken from reference TRBV2 and TRBJ2-5, is EPEVTQTPSHQVTQMGQEVILRCVPISNHLYFYWYRQILGQKVEFLVSFYNNEISEKSEIFDDQFSVERPDGSNFTLKIRSTKLEDSAMYFCASRVRQGARETQYFGPGTRLLVL.

The CDR3 bases are TGTGCCAGCAGCACTGCGGGAGTCGGTACAGATACGCAGTATTTT. Amino acid sequence: CASSTAGVGTDTQYF. The chain carries TRBV5-4 and TRBJ2-3, with TRBD2 matching 7 bases. Germline-derived CDR1 and CDR2 are SGHNT and YYREEE (reference sequence). The length of the CDR3 is 15 residues. V shed 4 bases, J shed 3 bases, and the junction held 8 bases outside the gene matches.

The chain employs TRBV7-9 and TRBJ2-5; no reliable D call. The CDR3 contains 13 residues. The germline V and J ends were trimmed by 11 bases and 2 bases, with 15 bases remaining between them. CDR1 SEHNR and CDR2 FQNEAQ come from the germline V gene (reference sequence). The CDR3, as DNA: TGTGCCGTCCCCTCAGTGATACAAGAGACCCAGTACTTC. Protein sequence: CAVPSVIQETQYF.

DNA of the CDR3: TGTGCCAGCTCACCGGGACAGAGCTCCTACAATGAGCAGTTCTTC. It translates to CASSPGQSSYNEQFF. This chain links TRBV18 with TRBJ2-1, with TRBD1 identical over 7 bases. This CDR3 is built from 15 residues. J lost 0 bases, V lost 3 bases, and 2 bases had no gene match. Germline CDR1 is KGHSH and CDR2 is LQKENI.

The chain carries TRBV10-3 and TRBJ2-7; 9 bases line up with TRBD1. CDR1 is ENHRY and CDR2 is SYGVKD in the germline V gene. The CDR3 extends over 14 amino acids. The junction had 5 bases not matched to a gene; V was cut back by 6 bases and J by 2 bases. The CDR3 nucleotides read TGTGCCATCAGGAGGACAGGGGACACCTACGAGCAGTACTTC. As protein: CAIRRTGDTYEQYF.

The genes are TRBV5-1 and TRBJ2-1; 8 bases align to TRBD2. V was clipped by 4 bases and J by 8 bases; unmatched bases: 17. The CDR3 runs 17 residues. Germline V gene data show CDR1 as SGHRS and CDR2 as YFSETQ. DNA for the CDR3: TGCGCCAGCAGCCACCAAATAGGGACTAGTCCCCTTCATGAGCAGTTCTTC. Protein sequence: CASSHQIGTSPLHEQFF.

The sample holds one count of this clone. The chain links TRBV19 to TRBJ1-1; D may be TRBD1 (5 bases). The CDR3 contains 13 residues. Germline CDR1 is LNHDA and CDR2 is SQIVND (reference sequence). V dropped 7 bases and J dropped 4 bases, with 13 bases sitting between them. Here the CDR3 DNA reads TGTGCCAGTACACCGGGACGGGGCACTGAAGCTTTCTTT. As protein: CASTPGRGTEAFF.

The rearrangement joins TRBV27 to TRBJ1-2; the D gene is possibly TRBD1 (6 bases). Per germline, CDR1 MNHEY and CDR2 SMNVEV (reference sequence). CDR3 length: 16 residues. V was trimmed by 4 bases and J by 5 bases, leaving 20 bases between them. The CDR3 nucleotides read TGTGCCAGCAGTTCTCGGACAGCCCGAGGGGGATATGGCTACACCTTC. Amino acids: CASSSRTARGGYGYTF.

The gene calls are TRBV11-3 and TRBJ2-1, with D perhaps TRBD2 (6 bases). Per the germline V gene, CDR1 is SGHNT and CDR2 is YENEEA. The CDR3 consists of 15 residues. V was trimmed by 3 bases and J by 0 bases, leaving 9 bases between them. The CDR3 loop is CASSFDGSSYNEQFF. CDR3 coding DNA: TGTGCCAGCAGCTTTGACGGGAGCTCCTACAATGAGCAGTTCTTC. The full variable domain, completed using reference TRBV11-3 and TRBJ2-1, is EAGVVQSPRYKIIEKKQPVAFWCNPISGHNTLYWYLQNLGQGPELLIRYENEEAVDDSQLPKDRFSAERLKGVDSTLKIQPAELGDSAVYLCASSFDGSSYNEQFFGPGTRLTVL.

The chain recombines TRBV11-2 with TRBJ2-5; 9 nucleotides match TRBD2. The end of the DNA is better explained by TRBJ2-7, so the J call may be wrong. CDR3 length: 15 amino acids. Germline CDR1 reads SGHAT; CDR2 reads FQNNGV. The CDR3, as DNA: TGTGCCAGCAGCTTAGGTTCTAGCGGGGTTGGCGAGCAGTACTTC. It is translated as CASSLGSSGVGEQYF.

The chain combines TRBV2 with TRBJ1-3, with 7 bases fitting TRBD1. The CDR3 contains 15 residues. The V gene's germline CDR1 is SNHLY and CDR2 FYNNEI. With 4 bases clipped from V and 4 bases from J, the junction kept 7 bases outside the gene matches. The CDR3 sequence: CASSVQGGVGNTIYF. CDR3 nucleotides: TGTGCCAGCAGTGTTCAGGGGGGCGTGGGAAACACCATATATTTT.

The chain joins TRBV10-3 to TRBJ1-1; 8 bases map to TRBD1. CDR1 and CDR2 (germline): ENHRY, SYGVKD. The trim removed 0 bases at V and 4 bases at J, leaving 4 bases unmatched. The CDR3 runs 15 residues. CDR3 nucleotide sequence: TGTGCCATCAGTGAGTCTAACAGGGGGATCACTGAAGCTTTCTTT. Translation: CAISESNRGITEAFF.

V gene TRBV2 combines with J gene TRBJ1-2; D is perhaps TRBD1 (5 bases). The CDR3 loop spans 14 amino acids. Trimming removed 6 bases at V and 0 bases at J, with 11 bases between. The germline V gene has CDR1 SNHLY and CDR2 FYNNEI. The CDR3 protein is CASRQENANYGYTF. As DNA, the CDR3 is TGTGCCAGCAGACAGGAGAACGCTAACTATGGCTACACCTTC.

The rearrangement joins TRBV7-9 to TRBJ1-1; D is perhaps TRBD1 (5 bases). Per the germline V gene, CDR1 is SEHNR and CDR2 is FQNEAQ (reference sequence). V lost 1 base, J lost 11 bases, and 11 bases lay in between. The CDR3 has 12 amino acids. CDR3 sequence (DNA): TGTGCCAGCAGCTTAGAAATCGAGGGGGCTTTCTTT. Amino acids: CASSLEIEGAFF.

The rearrangement joins TRBV4-1 to TRBJ1-2; weak D call: TRBD1 (6 bases). The V gene lost 5 bases and the J gene lost 4 bases, with 29 bases spanning the gap. Germline CDR1 MGHRA, CDR2 YSYEKL. This CDR3 is 19 amino acids long. The chain's CDR3 is CASSVRDINRTLLGYGYTF. CDR3 in DNA: TGCGCCAGCAGCGTCCGGGACATAAACAGAACTCTCTTGGGCTATGGCTACACCTTC.

The chain couples TRBV28 to TRBJ1-3; D is uncertain. Trimming stripped 4 bases from V and 1 base from J, with 17 bases between. Germline CDR1 reads MDHEN; CDR2 reads SYDVKM. CDR3 length equals 17 residues. Here the CDR3 reads CASSSPWEGGSGNTIYF. The CDR3 DNA reads TGTGCCAGCAGTTCCCCTTGGGAGGGAGGTTCTGGAAACACCATATATTTT.